The 17 T cell receptor beta chains given below trace back to one sample, sequenced in a study of response to subunit inactivated influenza vaccine. One entry per CDR3 protein, called by TCRdb with MiXCR from the RT-PCR reads. The sample carries more than 550,000 distinct CDR3 sequences, about 10% recorded once. This material consisted of PBMCs from blood, taken on the day of vaccination. These receptor sequences come from a man aged 45-65 years who received an inactivated influenza vaccine.

This sequence joins TRBV10-3 and TRBJ2-5; D gene uncertain. Germline assignment: CDR1 ENHRY and CDR2 SYGVKD. V gave up 0 bases and J gave up 2 bases, with 10 bases separating them. The CDR3 runs 15 residues. In DNA form, the CDR3 reads TGTGCCATCAGTGAGTCTGGGATAATACAAGAGACCCAGTACTTC. Translating gives CAISESGIIQETQYF.

The chain employs TRBV29-1 and TRBJ2-1; TRBD2 might be the D (6 bases). The V gene lost 1 base and the J gene lost 4 bases, with 11 bases spanning the gap. In germline, CDR1 is SQVTM, CDR2 ANQGSEA. This CDR3 region has 14 residues. The CDR3 protein is CSVEVDYTYNEQFF. The CDR3 DNA reads TGCAGCGTTGAAGTGGACTATACATACAATGAGCAGTTCTTC.

This clonotype has just a few counts. This chain links TRBV5-1 with TRBJ1-1; D may be TRBD1 (6 bases). The CDR3 is 16 residues long. V was clipped by 4 bases and J by 0 bases, with 16 bases between them. The germline V gene encodes CDR1 SGHRS and CDR2 YFSETQ. CDR3 protein: CASSHTLGGMNTEAFF. The CDR3 DNA is TGCGCCAGCAGCCACACACTAGGGGGTATGAACACTGAAGCTTTCTTT.

In its sample, this clonotype was seen a few times. The V and J genes are TRBV4-3 and TRBJ2-7; D might be TRBD1 or TRBD2, each matching 6 bases. V shed 1 base and J shed 3 bases, with 19 bases lying between them. The CDR3 extends over 17 amino acids. Germline V gene lookup returns CDR1 LGHNA and CDR2 YSLEER. The DNA of the CDR3 is TGCGCCAGCAGCCAAGCTAGTAGGGGGGCTCCCGTCTACGAGCAGTACTTC. This codes for CASSQASRGAPVYEQYF.

J is TRBJ2-3 and V is TRBV27; 7 nucleotides match TRBD1. Germline CDR1 is MNHEY and CDR2 is SMNVEV (reference sequence). Germline trimming cut 3 bases from V and 4 bases from J; bases unmatched to any gene: 1. CDR3 length: 13 residues. This CDR3 reads CASSLGQSDTQYF. CDR3 bases: TGTGCCAGCAGTTTGGGACAGTCAGATACGCAGTATTTT.

Only a few counts were recorded for this clonotype. V gene TRBV28 combines with J gene TRBJ2-2; D not resolved. The V end lost 2 bases, the J end lost 4 bases, and 26 bases lay between the germline ends. CDR3 length: 20 amino acids. Germline V gene lookup returns CDR1 MDHEN and CDR2 SYDVKM. CDR3 sequence: CASSLPSFQSRDGLTGELFF. DNA for the CDR3: TGTGCCAGCAGTTTACCCTCGTTCCAGTCTAGGGATGGGCTCACCGGGGAGCTGTTTTTT.

The genes are TRBV12-5 and TRBJ2-5, with a possible D match to TRBD2 (6 bases). The germline gives CDR1 LGHNT, CDR2 FRNRAP. This CDR3 comprises 11 residues. V lost 4 bases to trimming and J lost 7 bases, with 7 bases between them. CDR3 protein: CASGYGGTQYF. DNA of the CDR3: TGTGCTAGTGGTTACGGGGGGACCCAGTACTTC.

The rearrangement uses TRBV29-1 and TRBJ2-7; D is perhaps TRBD1 (5 bases). The CDR3 contains 11 residues. V was cut by 6 bases and J by 6 bases, with 12 bases left in between. Germline assignment: CDR1 SQVTM and CDR2 ANQGSEA. The DNA of the CDR3 is TGCAGCGTGCGGTCAGGGCCCGAGCAGTACTTC. As protein: CSVRSGPEQYF.

This clonotype was seen a handful of times. V is TRBV9 and J is TRBJ2-5; 13 bases line up with TRBD2. The trim removed 0 bases at V and 1 base at J, leaving 6 bases unmatched. The CDR3 sequence is 18 residues long. The V gene's germline CDR1 is SGDLS and CDR2 YYNGEE. The CDR3: CASSVGLAGGLIQETQYF. CDR3 nucleotides: TGTGCCAGCAGCGTAGGACTAGCGGGGGGCCTTATCCAAGAGACCCAGTACTTC.

This chain uses TRBV7-2 with TRBJ2-6, with D perhaps matching TRBD1 (6 bases). The ends were cut back, 5 bases at V and 0 bases at J, with 14 bases in the middle. Germline lookup yields CDR1 SGHTA and CDR2 FQGNSA. The CDR3 covers 17 residues. The CDR3 DNA sequence: TGTGCCAGCAGCGGACAGTATCGCCCCTCTGGGGCCAACGTCCTGACTTTC. Translation gives CASSGQYRPSGANVLTF.

Comment on this clonotype: This could be a read error, since a much larger clone is one nucleotide away. V gene TRBV10-3 combines with J gene TRBJ1-2, with 7 positions matching TRBD1. The CDR3 has 14 residues. CDR1 is ENHRY and CDR2 is SYGVKD in the germline V gene. V dropped 7 bases and J dropped 10; count of bases not matched to a gene: 15. CDR3 loop: CAITGVDRQHVYTF. CDR3 bases: TGTGCCATCACCGGGGTGGACAGGCAGCATGTCTACACCTTC.

Only a few counts were recorded for this clonotype. The rearrangement links TRBV4-3 to TRBJ2-7; TRBD2 matches 14 bases. V was pared by 8 bases and J by 0 bases, with 15 bases of the junction left unmatched. CDR3 length: 19 residues. Germline CDR1 is LGHNA and CDR2 is YSLEER. The CDR3 DNA sequence: TGCGCCAGCCGCGTACTGGGACTAGCGGGAGTCTCGAGCTCCTACGAGCAGTACTTC. Its translation: CASRVLGLAGVSSSYEQYF.

The gene calls are TRBV10-3 and TRBJ2-7; TRBD1 matches at 9 bases. The CDR3 extends over 16 amino acids. Trimming cost V 6 bases and J 3 bases; bases outside gene matches: 12. Germline V CDR1 and CDR2: ENHRY, SYGVKD. The DNA for the CDR3 is TGTGCCATCAGCGATCCGCAGGGACAGGGAGACTACGAGCAGTACTTC. Its translation is CAISDPQGQGDYEQYF.

This clonotype was picked up a small number of times. This chain joins TRBV6-5 and TRBJ1-2; D not certain. CDR3 length: 14 amino acids. Germline lookup yields CDR1 MNHEY and CDR2 SVGAGI. Trimming cost V 3 bases and J 7 bases, with 15 bases left between them. Here the CDR3 reads CASSYEGVTGGYTF. CDR3 DNA sequence: TGTGCCAGCAGTTATGAGGGAGTAACGGGTGGCTACACCTTC.

This clonotype was found a few times. CDR3 loop: CASSPSGFTEAFF. CDR3 DNA: TGTGCCAGCAGTCCTAGTGGCTTCACTGAAGCTTTCTTT. The chain uses TRBV28 and TRBJ1-1; D is unclear. The CDR3 is 13 amino acids. Per the germline V gene, CDR1 is MDHEN and CDR2 is SYDVKM. Trimming pared 5 bases from V and 4 bases from J, leaving 11 bases between.

The chain has TRBV9 and TRBJ2-5; TRBD2 aligns across 7 bases. Germline assignment: CDR1 SGDLS and CDR2 YYNGEE. Germline trimming cut 0 bases from V and 0 bases from J; bases unmatched to any gene: 2. The CDR3 has 15 residues. CDR3 amino acids: CASSVGAGNQETQYF. In nucleotides, the CDR3 is TGTGCCAGCAGCGTAGGAGCGGGGAACCAAGAGACCCAGTACTTC.

V usage is TRBV7-2 and J usage is TRBJ1-1; D ambiguous. V lost 1 base to trimming and J lost 6 bases, with 9 bases between them. The CDR3 consists of 13 residues. Germline CDR1 reads SGHTA; CDR2 reads FQGNSA. The CDR3 DNA reads as TGTGCCAGCAGCTTAGTTATGGTTCCTGAAGCTTTCTTT. Encoded protein: CASSLVMVPEAFF.